This T cell receptor beta chain was recorded in a study of blood T cell repertoires in COVID-19. Authors' processing steps: Researchers report that nucleated cell counts were estimated from reference gene primer amplification. Generated by immunoSEQ multiplex PCR, the TCRdb table keeps only in-frame clones and is missing some. V, J and clone size are taken as reported in that table, and D and trimming were inferred from the DNA itself. The data show under 200,000 clones, with roughly four fifths seen just once and about 6.5% held by the top ten. The CDR3 is made up of 13 amino acids. Germline values: CDR1 SEHNR, CDR2 FQNEAQ (reference sequence). With 10 bases clipped from V and 7 bases from J, the junction kept 12 bases outside the gene matches.

This clonotype was sampled from a woman aged 40 to 55 with acute or convalescent COVID-19. This chain connects TRBV7-9 to TRBJ2-7, with 8 bases matching TRBD2. Specimen: peripheral blood. CDR3 amino acids: CAIYSGRMGEQYF. The DNA for the CDR3 is TGTGCCATCTACAGCGGGAGAATGGGGGAGCAGTACTTC.